The clone carrying this T cell receptor beta chain was picked up many times. The time point: after trial treatment. Treatment noted: LDRT plus nivolumab, ipilimumab, low-dose cyclophosphamide and aspirin (RACIN trial). This specimen comes from a study of low-dose radiotherapy and immunotherapy resistance in tumors. Study in general: Ipilimumab 1 mg/kg every six weeks, together with nivolumab 240 mg every two weeks, was given intravenously to patients.

TRAV and TRBV primers primed cDNA for both TCRalpha and TCRbeta. Using a constant-region primer together with a V-primer adapter, TCRs were subjected to roughly 20 PCR cycles of amplification. TCRdb re-called the reads with MiXCR, one entry per CDR3 protein. This sample yields about 58,000 distinct CDR3 sequences, of which 20% to 25% are seen a single time; roughly 6.7% belongs to the top ten. This clonotype was obtained from a male donor with prostate cancer. The sample here was PBMCs, taken after low-dose radiotherapy plus immunotherapy.

CDR3 bases: TGTGCCAGCAGAATCTCTGCTGGGTCCGGGGGCTACACCTTC. Translating it yields CASRISAGSGGYTF. The chain recombines TRBV28 with TRBJ1-2; D not resolved. The CDR3 loop spans 14 amino acids. The germline V and J ends were trimmed by 6 bases and 8 bases, with 19 bases remaining between them. Germline CDR1 reads MDHEN; CDR2 reads SYDVKM.